Listed here is a single TCR beta chain. Only in-frame clones appear in the TCRdb table, and some are missing; sequencing was by immunoSEQ multiplex PCR. This sample has more than 110,000 clones, with around 90% found just once. The data stem from a study of T cell responses to AZD1222 COVID-19 vaccine. Germline V lookup: CDR1 SGHVS, CDR2 FNYEAQ. The CDR3 loop spans 15 amino acids. Trimming removed 0 bases from V and 1 base from J, with 9 bases in between. The clonotype originates from an adult in good health. V is TRBV7-6 and J is TRBJ1-1; D gene unclear. Sample: peripheral blood, taken on day 0 of AZD1222 vaccination. Here the CDR3 DNA reads TGTGCCAGCAGCTTAGCGGGGTACGCGAACACTGAAGCTTTCTTT. Translated, it gives CASSLAGYANTEAFF. Full variable domain (outside the CDR3, taken from reference TRBV7-6 and TRBJ1-1): GAGVSQSPRYKVTKRGQDVALRCDPISGHVSLYWYRQALGQGPEFLTYFNYEAQQDKSGLPNDRFSAERPEGSISTLTIQRTEQRDSAMYRCASSLAGYANTEAFFGQGTRLTVV.